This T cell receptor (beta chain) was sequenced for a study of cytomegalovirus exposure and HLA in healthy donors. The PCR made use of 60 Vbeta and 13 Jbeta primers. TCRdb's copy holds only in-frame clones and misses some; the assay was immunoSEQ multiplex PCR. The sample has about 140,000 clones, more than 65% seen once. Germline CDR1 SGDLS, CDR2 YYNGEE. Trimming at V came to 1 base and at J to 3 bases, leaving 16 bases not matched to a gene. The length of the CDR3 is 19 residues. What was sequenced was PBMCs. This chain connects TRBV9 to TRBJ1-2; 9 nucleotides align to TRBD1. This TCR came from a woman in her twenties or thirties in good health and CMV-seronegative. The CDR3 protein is CASSVSSGADRGRDYGYTF. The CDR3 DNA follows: TGTGCCAGCAGCGTATCTTCCGGAGCGGACAGGGGCCGGGACTATGGCTACACCTTC.